The rows below give T cell receptor beta chains drawn from one sample of a study of cytomegalovirus exposure and HLA in healthy donors. Assay used: immunoSEQ multiplex PCR; TCRdb lists only in-frame clones, some missing. This sample has roughly 79,000 clones; around four fifths occur once, and the top ten carry about 6%. Sequencing was carried out using PBMCs. These receptors were obtained from a woman aged 45-65 years in good health and CMV-seropositive. CDR3s include the opening cysteine and the closing phenylalanine or tryptophan. The D gene is left open where the match is weak. Only part of the rows carry a size: once, few, many, or a class if the clone is expanded.

V	size	J	D	CDR3	DNA
TRBV18	few	TRBJ1-1	TRBD1	CASSPRGTGAMNTEAFF	TGTGCCAGCTCACCAAGAGGGACAGGGGCCATGAACACTGAAGCTTTCTTT
TRBV5-1	once	TRBJ2-1	TRBD2	CASSYSSGSLNEQFF	TGCGCCAGCAGCTATTCTAGCGGGAGTTTAAATGAGCAGTTCTTC
TRBV6-5	few	TRBJ2-5	TRBD1	CATGQGQETQYF	TGTGCCACAGGACAGGGACAAGAGACCCAGTACTTC
TRBV9	-	TRBJ2-5	TRBD1	CASSGDRGETQYF	TGTGCCAGCAGCGGGGACAGGGGAGAGACCCAGTACTTC
TRBV4-1	few	TRBJ2-7	TRBD2	CASSQDSSGSTYEQYF	TGCGCCAGCAGCCAAGATTCTAGCGGGAGCACCTACGAGCAGTACTTC
TRBV7-2	-	TRBJ1-5	-	CASSFNNQPQHF	TGTGCCAGCAGCTTCAACAATCAGCCCCAGCATTTT
TRBV18	once	TRBJ2-2	TRBD1	CASSLWTGADTGELFF	TGTGCCAGCTCACTGTGGACAGGGGCCGACACCGGGGAGCTGTTTTTT
TRBV7-9	-	TRBJ1-5	-	CASSLETANQPQHF	TGTGCCAGCAGCTTAGAGACAGCCAATCAGCCCCAGCATTTT
TRBV28	-	TRBJ1-2	-	CASSLYRGRDGYTF	TGTGCCAGCAGTTTATACCGGGGAAGGGATGGCTACACCTTC
TRBV7-9	-	TRBJ2-7	-	CASSFGHEQYF	TGTGCCAGCAGCTTTGGTCACGAGCAGTACTTC
TRBV7-2	once	TRBJ2-2	-	CASSLRADKYTGELFF	TGTGCCAGCAGCTTACGAGCGGATAAGTACACCGGGGAGCTGTTTTTT
TRBV6-5	-	TRBJ1-1	-	CASRATRALNTEAFF	TGTGCCAGCAGGGCGACCAGGGCTTTGAACACTGAAGCTTTCTTT
TRBV6-5	-	TRBJ1-1	TRBD1	CASSTRDRVSAFF	TGTGCCAGCAGTACCCGGGACAGGGTGAGTGCTTTCTTT
TRBV9	-	TRBJ2-7	TRBD1	CASSFTGTGINEQYF	TGTGCCAGCAGCTTCACCGGGACAGGGATCAACGAGCAGTACTTC
TRBV6-5	-	TRBJ2-7	-	CASSYGGFEQYF	TGTGCCAGCAGTTATGGAGGATTCGAGCAGTACTTC
TRBV4-1	-	TRBJ2-5	TRBD1	CASSPGDRDQETQYF	TGCGCCAGCAGCCCCGGGGACAGGGACCAAGAGACCCAGTACTTC
TRBV30	once	TRBJ1-3	-	CAWSGQRNTIYF	TGTGCCTGGAGCGGACAGAGAAACACCATATATTTT
TRBV29-1	-	TRBJ2-5	TRBD2	CSVDLAVVETQYF	TGCAGCGTTGACCTAGCGGTGGTGGAGACCCAGTACTTC
TRBV7-2	-	TRBJ2-7	-	CASTRGSYEQYF	TGTGCCAGCACCCGGGGCTCCTACGAGCAGTACTTC
TRBV28	-	TRBJ2-7	-	CASTYLQGSYAEQYF	TGTGCCAGCACTTACCTACAGGGTAGTTATGCCGAGCAGTACTTC
TRBV28	-	TRBJ2-7	-	CASSLTSGVGEQYF	TGTGCCAGCAGTTTAACGTCAGGGGTAGGCGAGCAGTACTTC
TRBV7-9	-	TRBJ2-7	-	CSSSHLAAYEQYF	TGTTCCAGCAGCCACCTGGCAGCCTACGAGCAGTACTTC
TRBV5-6	-	TRBJ2-7	TRBD2	CASSRISGTSRYEQYF	TGTGCCAGCAGCCGGATTTCCGGGACTAGCCGTTACGAGCAGTACTTC
TRBV7-8	-	TRBJ1-2	-	CASSLAQGPDGYTF	TGTGCCAGCAGCTTAGCACAGGGACCGGATGGCTACACCTTC
TRBV28	-	TRBJ1-1	-	CASLRVSTEAFF	TGTGCCAGCCTGAGGGTGAGCACTGAAGCTTTCTTT
TRBV28	-	TRBJ2-7	-	CASSFAGVGQYF	TGTGCCAGCAGTTTTGCAGGGGTCGGGCAGTACTTC
TRBV14	-	TRBJ1-1	-	CASSQWTGVGTEAFF	TGTGCCAGCAGCCAATGGACGGGGGTGGGGACTGAAGCTTTCTTT
TRBV4-1	-	TRBJ1-5	-	CASSQDYGSTTNQPQHF	TGCGCCAGCAGCCAAGATTATGGCAGTACCACCAATCAGCCCCAGCATTTT
TRBV9	-	TRBJ1-1	-	CASSVKSGALEAFF	TGTGCCAGCAGCGTAAAATCAGGGGCCCTTGAAGCTTTCTTT
TRBV18	-	TRBJ1-5	-	CASSLGTVPSNQPQHF	TGTGCCAGCTCACTTGGTACAGTTCCTAGCAATCAGCCCCAGCATTTT
TRBV30	-	TRBJ2-2	TRBD2	CAWSVRLAGVWGSGELFF	TGTGCCTGGAGTGTACGACTAGCGGGAGTATGGGGTAGCGGGGAGCTGTTTTTT
TRBV29-1	few	TRBJ2-7	TRBD1	CSVEGAGGHEQYF	TGCAGCGTTGAAGGGGCAGGGGGCCACGAGCAGTACTTC
TRBV2	-	TRBJ1-5	TRBD1	CASSSPGQAYNQPQHF	TGTGCCAGCAGCTCCCCGGGACAGGCGTACAATCAGCCCCAGCATTTT
TRBV19	-	TRBJ2-3	TRBD2	CASSKKGLVPDTQYF	TGTGCCAGTAGTAAGAAGGGACTAGTACCAGATACGCAGTATTTT
TRBV29-1	-	TRBJ1-5	TRBD1	CSGGQGLGQPQHF	TGCAGCGGAGGACAGGGGTTGGGTCAGCCCCAGCATTTT
TRBV30	-	TRBJ2-1	-	CAWSGPSNEQFF	TGTGCCTGGAGTGGTCCCAGCAATGAGCAGTTCTTC
TRBV6-5	-	TRBJ1-5	TRBD1	CASSFEGTGKEPQHF	TGTGCCAGCAGTTTCGAGGGGACAGGGAAAGAGCCCCAGCATTTT
TRBV6-5	-	TRBJ2-1	TRBD1	CASSWGTVPGNEQFF	TGTGCCAGCAGTTGGGGGACAGTTCCTGGCAATGAGCAGTTCTTC
TRBV5-4	-	TRBJ2-5	TRBD1	CASSGQGQETQYF	TGTGCCAGCAGTGGACAGGGCCAAGAGACCCAGTACTTC
TRBV28	-	TRBJ2-1	-	CASSLLLQRDEQFF	TGTGCCAGCAGTTTATTACTACAACGGGATGAGCAGTTCTTC
TRBV6-5	-	TRBJ2-5	TRBD2	CASSPGLAGQETQYF	TGTGCCAGCAGCCCAGGACTAGCGGGACAAGAGACCCAGTACTTC
TRBV29-1	-	TRBJ2-5	TRBD2	CSVERGSGRGWETQYF	TGCAGCGTTGAAAGGGGTAGCGGGAGGGGGTGGGAGACCCAGTACTTC
TRBV30	-	TRBJ1-2	-	CGSRVDYGYTF	TGTGGGTCCAGGGTCGACTATGGCTACACCTTC
TRBV7-8	-	TRBJ2-3	-	CASSPRQTDTQYF	TGTGCCAGCAGCCCCCGACAGACAGATACGCAGTATTTT
TRBV2	few	TRBJ2-2	-	CASRRGPGELFF	TGTGCCAGCCGTAGGGGTCCCGGGGAGCTGTTTTTT
TRBV7-9	-	TRBJ1-1	-	CASSLLDTAEAFF	TGTGCCAGCAGCTTATTGGACACCGCTGAAGCTTTCTTT
TRBV6-1	-	TRBJ2-1	TRBD1	CASSEGTRQGIYNEQFF	TGTGCCAGCAGTGAAGGGACCCGACAGGGTATTTACAATGAGCAGTTCTTC
TRBV5-1	-	TRBJ1-2	TRBD1	CASNPTGVVNYGYTF	TGCGCCAGCAACCCGACAGGGGTAGTTAACTATGGCTACACCTTC
TRBV27	-	TRBJ2-7	TRBD1	CASSSSGTGRHEQYF	TGTGCCAGCAGTTCCTCCGGGACAGGGAGACACGAGCAGTACTTC
TRBV12-5	-	TRBJ2-1	TRBD2	CASGLPTSGSFEQFF	TGTGCTAGTGGTTTACCGACTAGCGGGAGCTTTGAGCAGTTCTTC
TRBV6-4	once	TRBJ2-1	TRBD2	CASSDSGSDYNEQFF	TGTGCCAGCAGTGATAGCGGGAGTGATTACAATGAGCAGTTCTTC
TRBV11-2	-	TRBJ1-1	-	CASSFGFRDTEAFF	TGTGCCAGCAGCTTTGGGTTTCGGGACACTGAAGCTTTCTTT
TRBV18	-	TRBJ1-5	-	CASSQGPDQPQHF	TGTGCCAGCTCACAGGGGCCGGATCAGCCCCAGCATTTT
TRBV30	once	TRBJ1-5	-	CAWNRDNNQPQHF	TGTGCCTGGAACCGGGACAACAATCAGCCCCAGCATTTT
TRBV7-6	-	TRBJ2-1	-	CASSFQKPVDEQFF	TGTGCCAGCAGCTTTCAAAAACCGGTTGATGAGCAGTTCTTC
TRBV6-6	-	TRBJ2-5	TRBD2	CASSGLAGGLETQYF	TGTGCCAGCAGCGGACTAGCGGGAGGGCTAGAGACCCAGTACTTC
TRBV7-8	-	TRBJ2-7	TRBD2	CASSPSFSLTGGEQYF	TGTGCCAGCAGCCCCTCGTTTAGTTTGACGGGGGGCGAGCAGTACTTC
TRBV7-2	-	TRBJ2-5	TRBD2	CASSLRASGRGAETQYF	TGTGCCAGCAGCTTGAGGGCTAGCGGGAGGGGGGCGGAGACCCAGTACTTC
TRBV29-1	-	TRBJ1-2	-	CSVAWPNYGYTF	TGCAGCGTTGCGTGGCCAAACTATGGCTACACCTTC